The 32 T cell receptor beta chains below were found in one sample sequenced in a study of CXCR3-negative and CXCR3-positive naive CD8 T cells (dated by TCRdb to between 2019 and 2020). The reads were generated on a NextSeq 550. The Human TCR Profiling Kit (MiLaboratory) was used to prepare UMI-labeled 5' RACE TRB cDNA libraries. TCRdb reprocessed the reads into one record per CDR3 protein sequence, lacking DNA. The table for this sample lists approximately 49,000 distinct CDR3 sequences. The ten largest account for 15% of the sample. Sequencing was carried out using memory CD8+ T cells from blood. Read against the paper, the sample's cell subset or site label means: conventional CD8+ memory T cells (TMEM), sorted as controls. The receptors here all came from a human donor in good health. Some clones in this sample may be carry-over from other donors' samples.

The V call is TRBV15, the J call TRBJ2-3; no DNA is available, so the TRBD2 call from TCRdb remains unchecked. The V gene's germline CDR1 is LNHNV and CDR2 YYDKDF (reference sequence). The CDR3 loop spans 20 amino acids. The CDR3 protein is CATSSPTSGRGAAPTDTQYF.

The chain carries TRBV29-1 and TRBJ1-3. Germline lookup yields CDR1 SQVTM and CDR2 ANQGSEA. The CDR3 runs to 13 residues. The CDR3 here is CSVVQFSGNTIYF.

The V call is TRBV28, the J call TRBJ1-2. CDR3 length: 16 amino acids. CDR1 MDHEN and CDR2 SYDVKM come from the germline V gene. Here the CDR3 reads CASSPQGLPKGYGYTF.

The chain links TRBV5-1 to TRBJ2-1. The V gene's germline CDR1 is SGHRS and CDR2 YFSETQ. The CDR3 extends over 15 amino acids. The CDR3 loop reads CASSLDRSEWNEQFF. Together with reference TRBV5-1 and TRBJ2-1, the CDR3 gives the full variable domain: KAGVTQTPRYLIKTRGQQVTLSCSPISGHRSVSWYQQTPGQGLQFLFEYFSETQRNKGNFPGRFSGRQFSNSRSEMNVSTLELGDSALYLCASSLDRSEWNEQFFGPGTRLTVL.

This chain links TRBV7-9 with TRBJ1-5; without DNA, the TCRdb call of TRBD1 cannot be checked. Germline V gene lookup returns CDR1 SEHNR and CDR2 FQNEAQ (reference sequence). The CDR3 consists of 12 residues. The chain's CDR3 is CASSWGGQPQHF.

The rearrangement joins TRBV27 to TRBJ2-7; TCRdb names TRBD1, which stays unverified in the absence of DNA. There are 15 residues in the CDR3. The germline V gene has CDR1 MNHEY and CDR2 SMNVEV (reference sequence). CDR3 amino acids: CASSFKQGAWSEQYF.

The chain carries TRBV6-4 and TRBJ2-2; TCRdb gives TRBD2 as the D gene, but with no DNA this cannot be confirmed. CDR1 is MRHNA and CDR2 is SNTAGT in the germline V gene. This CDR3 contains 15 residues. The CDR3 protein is CASSEHASSPGELFF.

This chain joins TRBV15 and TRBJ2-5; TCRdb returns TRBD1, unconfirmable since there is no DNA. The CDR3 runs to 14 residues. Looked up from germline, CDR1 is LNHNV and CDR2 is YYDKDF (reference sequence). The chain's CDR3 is CATSRPGSAETQYF. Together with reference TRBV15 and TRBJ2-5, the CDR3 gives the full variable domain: DAMVIQNPRYQVTQFGKPVTLSCSQTLNHNVMYWYQQKSSQAPKLLFHYYDKDFNNEADTPDNFQSRRPNTSFCFLDIRSPGLGDTAMYLCATSRPGSAETQYFGPGTRLLVL.

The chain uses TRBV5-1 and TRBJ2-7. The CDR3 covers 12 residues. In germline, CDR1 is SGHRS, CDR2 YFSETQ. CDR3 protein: CASSPVGYEQYF.

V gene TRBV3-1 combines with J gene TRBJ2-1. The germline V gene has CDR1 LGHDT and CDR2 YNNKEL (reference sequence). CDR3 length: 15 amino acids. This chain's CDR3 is CASSQSGSSYNEQFF.

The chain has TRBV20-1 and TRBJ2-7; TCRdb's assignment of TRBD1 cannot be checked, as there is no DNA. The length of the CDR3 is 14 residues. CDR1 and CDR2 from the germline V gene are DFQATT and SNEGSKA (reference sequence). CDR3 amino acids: CSARGRTAAYEQYF.

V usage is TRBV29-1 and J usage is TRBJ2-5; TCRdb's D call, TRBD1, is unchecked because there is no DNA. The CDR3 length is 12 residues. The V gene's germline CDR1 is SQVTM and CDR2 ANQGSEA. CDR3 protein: CSADRGRETQYF.

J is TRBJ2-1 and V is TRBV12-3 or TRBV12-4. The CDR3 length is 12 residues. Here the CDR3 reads CASSFTDNEQFF.

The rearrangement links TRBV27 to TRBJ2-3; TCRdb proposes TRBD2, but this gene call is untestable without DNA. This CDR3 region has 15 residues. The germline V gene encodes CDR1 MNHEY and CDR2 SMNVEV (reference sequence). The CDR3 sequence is CASREERLPTDTQYF.

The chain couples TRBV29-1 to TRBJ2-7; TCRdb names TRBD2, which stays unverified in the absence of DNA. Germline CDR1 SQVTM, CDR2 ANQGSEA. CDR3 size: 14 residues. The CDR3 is CSVETSGVTYEQYF.

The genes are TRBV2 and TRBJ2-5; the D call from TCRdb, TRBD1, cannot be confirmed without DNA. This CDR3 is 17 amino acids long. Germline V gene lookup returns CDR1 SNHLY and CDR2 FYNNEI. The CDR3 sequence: CASSDSLVGNRRDPQDF.

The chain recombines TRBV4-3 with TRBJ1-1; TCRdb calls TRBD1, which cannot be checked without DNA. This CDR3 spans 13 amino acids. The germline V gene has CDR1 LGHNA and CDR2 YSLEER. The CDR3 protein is CASRARENTEAFF.

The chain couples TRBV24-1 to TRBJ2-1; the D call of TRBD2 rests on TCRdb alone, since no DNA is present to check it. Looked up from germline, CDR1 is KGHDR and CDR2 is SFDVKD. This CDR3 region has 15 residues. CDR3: CATSPSGSSYNEQFF.

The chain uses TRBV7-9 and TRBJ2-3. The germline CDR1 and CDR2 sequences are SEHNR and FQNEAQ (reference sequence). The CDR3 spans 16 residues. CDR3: CASSPGRPTSPDTQYF.

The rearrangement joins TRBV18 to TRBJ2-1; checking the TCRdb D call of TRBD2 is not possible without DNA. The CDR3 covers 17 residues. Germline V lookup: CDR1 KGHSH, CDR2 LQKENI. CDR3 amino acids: CASSPASGGSLYNEQFF. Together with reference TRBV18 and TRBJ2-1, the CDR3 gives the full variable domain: NAGVMQNPRHLVRRRGQEARLRCSPMKGHSHVYWYRQLPEEGLKFMVYLQKENIIDESGMPKERFSAEFPKEGPSILRIQQVVRGDSAAYFCASSPASGGSLYNEQFFGPGTRLTVL.

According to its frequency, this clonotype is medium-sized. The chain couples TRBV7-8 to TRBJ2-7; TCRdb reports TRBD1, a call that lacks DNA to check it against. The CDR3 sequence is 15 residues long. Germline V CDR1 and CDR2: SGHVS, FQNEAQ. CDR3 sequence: CASSFRTGIVGEQYF.

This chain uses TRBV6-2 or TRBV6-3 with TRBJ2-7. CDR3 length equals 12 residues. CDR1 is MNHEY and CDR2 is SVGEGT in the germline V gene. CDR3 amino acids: CASSMGFYEQYF.

The CDR3 sequence is CASSVDGSDEQFF. The V gene is TRBV9, the J gene TRBJ2-1; checking the TCRdb D call of TRBD2 is not possible without DNA. Germline V gives CDR1 SGDLS, CDR2 YYNGEE. The CDR3 runs 13 residues.

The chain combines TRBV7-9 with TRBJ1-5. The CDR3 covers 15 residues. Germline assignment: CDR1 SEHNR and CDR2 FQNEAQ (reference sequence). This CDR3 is CASSLGTGGSQPQHF.

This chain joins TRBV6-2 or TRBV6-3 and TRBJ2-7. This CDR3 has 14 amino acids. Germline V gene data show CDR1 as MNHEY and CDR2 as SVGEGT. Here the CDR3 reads CASSEMGWSYEQYF.

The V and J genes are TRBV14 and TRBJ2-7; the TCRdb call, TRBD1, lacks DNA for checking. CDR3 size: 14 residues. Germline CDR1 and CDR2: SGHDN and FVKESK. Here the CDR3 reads CASSHQGKLYEQYF.

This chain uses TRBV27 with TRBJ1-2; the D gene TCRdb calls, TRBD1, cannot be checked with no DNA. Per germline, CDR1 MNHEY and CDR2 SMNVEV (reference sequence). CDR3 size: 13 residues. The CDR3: CASSPDREWGYTF.

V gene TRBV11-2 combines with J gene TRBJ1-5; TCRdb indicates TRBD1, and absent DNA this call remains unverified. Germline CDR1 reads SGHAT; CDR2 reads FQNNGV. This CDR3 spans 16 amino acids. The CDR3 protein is CASSLAYDRGNQPQHF.

CDR3 loop: CASSQGRDRRGYEQYF. The genes are TRBV3-1 and TRBJ2-7; the TCRdb D gene call, TRBD1, has no DNA to confirm it. This CDR3 is 16 amino acids long. Germline CDR1 LGHDT, CDR2 YNNKEL (reference sequence).

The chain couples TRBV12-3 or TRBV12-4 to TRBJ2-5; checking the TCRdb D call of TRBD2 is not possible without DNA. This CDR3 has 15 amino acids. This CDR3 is CASSPSGGGEETQYF.

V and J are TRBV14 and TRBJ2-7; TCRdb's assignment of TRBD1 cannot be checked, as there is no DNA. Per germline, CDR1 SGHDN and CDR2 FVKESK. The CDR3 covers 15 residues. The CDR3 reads CASSHAGTSFYEQYF.

The CDR3 loop reads CASSGPGGGDTQYF. The chain recombines TRBV9 with TRBJ2-3; lacking DNA, the TRBD2 call made by TCRdb goes unchecked. This CDR3 has 14 residues. Germline V gene sequence: CDR1 SGDLS, CDR2 YYNGEE.